The rows below give T cell receptor beta chains drawn from one sample of a study of cytotoxic CD8 clonotypes in ibrutinib-treated CLL. Clones were sequenced by immunoSEQ multiplex PCR, and TCRdb holds only the in-frame ones, with some missing. Of 35,000 to 45,000 clones listed, roughly 50% are singletons. The starting material was PBMCs, obtained before ibrutinib treatment. Receptors originate from a human donor with chronic lymphocytic leukemia. The CDR3 runs from the conserved cysteine through the conserved F or W. D genes are given only for firm matches. Some rows have no size entry. The others give once, few or many, or a class for an expanded clone.

TRBD1,TRBJ2-2,NA,TRBV19,TGTGCCAGTAAAGGGACAGGGGCACAAGTTCTTGCAGGGGAGCTGTTTTTT,CASKGTGAQVLAGELFF
TRBD2,TRBJ2-7,NA,TRBV28,TGTGCCAGCAGGCCATCGGGGGGGCCGTCCTACGAGCAGTACTTC,CASRPSGGPSYEQYF
NA,TRBJ1-2,few,TRBV5-8,TGTGCCAGCAGCTTGAATCGCGAAGATCGTTTTATCTATGGCTACACCTTC,CASSLNREDRFIYGYTF
NA,TRBJ2-7,NA,TRBV28,TGTGCCAGCAGTTTATTAACGGAATTCTACGAGCAGTACTTC,CASSLLTEFYEQYF
TRBD2,TRBJ2-7,NA,TRBV19,TGTGCCAGTACTCCAGATCGGGGGGGCATGGACGAGCAGTACTTC,CASTPDRGGMDEQYF
TRBD2,TRBJ2-3,NA,TRBV5-1,TGCGCCAGCCAAGAAGGGCTAGCGGGGTTACCAGATACGCAGTATTTT,CASQEGLAGLPDTQYF
NA,TRBJ1-2,NA,TRBV27,TGTGCCAGCAGCCCGGGGGTGGGGGACTATGGCTACACCTTC,CASSPGVGDYGYTF
TRBD1,TRBJ2-7,NA,TRBV4-2,TGTGCCAGCAGCCAGGGTGGGACAGGAAACTACGAGCAGTACTTC,CASSQGGTGNYEQYF
NA,TRBJ2-2,few,TRBV4-1,TGCGCCAGCAGTCCCCAGAACACCGGGGAGCTGTTTTTT,CASSPQNTGELFF
NA,TRBJ1-4,many,TRBV7-9,TGTGCCAGCAGCCCAGATGAGGGAAAACTGTTTTTT,CASSPDEGKLFF
NA,TRBJ2-3,once,TRBV7-9,TGTGCCAGCAGCTTGCTGCAAGGCGGGGGCACAGATACGCAGTATTTT,CASSLLQGGGTDTQYF
TRBD1,TRBJ2-1,few,TRBV19,TGTGCCAGTAGTGTCTCCGGGACAGGGGGCCAGGGTGAGCAGTTCTTC,CASSVSGTGGQGEQFF
NA,TRBJ1-6,once,TRBV6-6,TGTGCCAGCAGTTATCGGGATAATTCACCCCTCCACTTT,CASSYRDNSPLHF
TRBD2,TRBJ2-1,few,TRBV19,TGTGCCAGTAGTAAGGCGGGGGGTTACAATGAGCAGTTCTTC,CASSKAGGYNEQFF
NA,TRBJ1-5,NA,TRBV6-5,TGTGCCAGCAGTTCCTCGGGGGGCAATCAGCCCCAGCATTTT,CASSSSGGNQPQHF
NA,TRBJ1-2,few,TRBV19,TGTGCCAGTAGTATAGACCGGACCCACTACACCTTC,CASSIDRTHYTF
NA,TRBJ1-2,NA,TRBV29-1,TGCAGCGTTGTAGCTGGGCATGGCTACACCTTC,CSVVAGHGYTF
NA,TRBJ2-6,once,TRBV18,TGTGCCAGCTCACCGACTGGGGCCAACGTCCTGACTTTC,CASSPTGANVLTF
NA,TRBJ2-1,few,TRBV7-9,TGTGCCAGCAGCTTACCGACCGCGGGGTACGATGAGCAGTTCTTC,CASSLPTAGYDEQFF
NA,TRBJ2-1,few,TRBV6-1,TGTGCCAGCTTGGGTTGGGCAGTGGGTAATGAGCAGTTCTTC,CASLGWAVGNEQFF
NA,TRBJ2-7,few,TRBV7-3,TGTGCCAGCAGCTTAAATCCGGTCTCCTACGAGCAGTACTTC,CASSLNPVSYEQYF
NA,TRBJ1-5,NA,TRBV28,TGTGCCAGCAGTTTAGGTGGGCAGGGCGCCAATCAGCCCCAGCATTTT,CASSLGGQGANQPQHF
NA,TRBJ2-5,NA,TRBV28,TGTGCCAGCAGGGACGGAGGCCGGCTGTACCAAGAGACCCAGTACTTC,CASRDGGRLYQETQYF
NA,TRBJ2-7,once,TRBV6-5,TGTGCCAGCAGTTACAGGGTCGGGTACGAGCAGTACTTC,CASSYRVGYEQYF
TRBD2,TRBJ2-1,NA,TRBV4-2,TGTGCCAGCAGCCAAGAAAGGCGGGGGAAGGATGAGCAGTTCTTC,CASSQERRGKDEQFF
NA,TRBJ1-2,NA,TRBV19,TGTGCCACAGAATGGGGGGGGCGCAGAAGTCATGGCTACACCTTC,CATEWGGRRSHGYTF
TRBD1,TRBJ2-7,NA,TRBV28,TGTGCCAGCAGTGTAGGGGACAGGGTAACCTACGAGCAGTACTTC,CASSVGDRVTYEQYF
TRBD2,TRBJ2-3,few,TRBV27,TGTGCCAGCAGTTCAACTAGCGGGGTGATCACAGATACGCAGTATTTT,CASSSTSGVITDTQYF
NA,TRBJ2-5,NA,TRBV27,TGTGCCAGCAGTTCACCCCAGATGGCGATAGAGACCCAGTACTTC,CASSSPQMAIETQYF
TRBD1,TRBJ1-1,few,TRBV15,TGTGCCACCAGCCCGGAGGAGGGGGCGTGGGCTGAAGCTTTCTTT,CATSPEEGAWAEAFF
NA,TRBJ2-1,NA,TRBV27,TGTGCCAGCAGTTTATACAAAGAATGGGTAAATGAGCAGTTCTTC,CASSLYKEWVNEQFF
NA,TRBJ2-3,few,TRBV11-2,TGTGCCAGCAGCTTAGAGGGGGAAGCTACAGATACGCAGTATTTT,CASSLEGEATDTQYF
NA,TRBJ1-5,few,TRBV10-3,TGTGCCATCAGTGAGGGGCAGGGAAATCAGCCCCAGCATTTT,CAISEGQGNQPQHF
NA,TRBJ2-2,NA,TRBV11-3,TGTGCCAGCAGCTTAAGGGACCCCGGGGAGCTGTTTTTT,CASSLRDPGELFF
NA,TRBJ2-7,few,TRBV18,TGTGCCAGCTCATTTGAAGGCCAGGGGACCAACGAGCAGTACTTC,CASSFEGQGTNEQYF
NA,TRBJ2-7,NA,TRBV6-5,TGTGCCAGCAGTTACTCTCTTATAGGACAGAGATACGAGCAGTACTTC,CASSYSLIGQRYEQYF
NA,TRBJ1-3,NA,TRBV7-8,TGTGCCAGCAGCCGCACTCTAGTCCCCTCTGGAAACACCATATATTTT,CASSRTLVPSGNTIYF
NA,TRBJ1-2,NA,TRBV7-9,TGTGCCAGCAGCTTAGTCCATGACTATGGCTACACCTTC,CASSLVHDYGYTF
NA,TRBJ1-5,large,TRBV7-2,TGTGCCAGCAGCTTATCCAGGGATCAGCCCCAGCATTTT,CASSLSRDQPQHF
TRBD1,TRBJ1-4,NA,TRBV5-1,TGCGCCAGCAGCTTGAGGCAGGGGGACCCGGAAAAACTGTTTTTT,CASSLRQGDPEKLFF
NA,TRBJ1-2,NA,TRBV29-1,TGCAGCGTTGATCGTCAGGGTGCTGGCTACACCTTC,CSVDRQGAGYTF
TRBD1,TRBJ1-2,NA,TRBV9,TGTGCCAGCAGCACGGCGGGACAGGGGCTGATCGGCTACACCTTC,CASSTAGQGLIGYTF
TRBD2,TRBJ2-3,many,TRBV6-5,TGTGCCAGCAGTTATAGCGGGGGCCCTACAGATACGCAGTATTTT,CASSYSGGPTDTQYF
TRBD1,TRBJ2-7,NA,TRBV15,TGTGCCACCAGCAGAGAGACAGGGGATTTCTACGAGCAGTACTTC,CATSRETGDFYEQYF
NA,TRBJ1-6,NA,TRBV5-1,TGCGCCAGCAGCTTGGAGGGGAGCTCCTATAATTCACCCCTCCACTTT,CASSLEGSSYNSPLHF